These T cell receptor beta chains were read from a single sample in a study of PD-L1 blockade in urothelial cancer. Measured with immunoSEQ multiplex PCR; TCRdb has only the in-frame clones, and not every one. The data hold approximately 88,000 clones, with around 83% observed a single time. The source was PBMCs, collected around atezolizumab (anti-PD-L1) treatment. The receptors originated from a man aged 55-75 years with urothelial cancer. The CDR3 runs from the conserved cysteine through the conserved F or W. The order of the fields is D gene, V gene, clone size, J gene, CDR3 DNA, CDR3 protein. A D gene is named only where the DNA matches it firmly. Only part of the rows carry a size: once, few, many, or a class if the clone is expanded.

D gene: TRBD1; V gene: TRBV19; clone size: NA; J gene: TRBJ2-5; CDR3 DNA: TGTGCCAGTAGCCAGGGACAGGGGAGGCAAGAGACCCAGTACTTC; CDR3 protein: CASSQGQGRQETQYF
D gene: TRBD2; V gene: TRBV6-5; clone size: once; J gene: TRBJ2-7; CDR3 DNA: TGTGCCAGCAGGGAGGGAGGGGCCTACGAGCAGTACTTC; CDR3 protein: CASREGGAYEQYF
D gene: NA; V gene: TRBV29-1; clone size: NA; J gene: TRBJ2-5; CDR3 DNA: TGCAGCGTTGTCGGAACCGGGTCCCAAGAGACCCAGTACTTC; CDR3 protein: CSVVGTGSQETQYF
D gene: TRBD1; V gene: TRBV5-1; clone size: NA; J gene: TRBJ2-7; CDR3 DNA: TGCGCCAGCAGCTTAGCCCCGGGACAGGGCTACGAGCAGTACTTC; CDR3 protein: CASSLAPGQGYEQYF
D gene: NA; V gene: TRBV28; clone size: NA; J gene: TRBJ2-7; CDR3 DNA: TGTGCCAGCAGTCTCACAGGGAAAGCGGTGCACGAGCAGTACTTC; CDR3 protein: CASSLTGKAVHEQYF
D gene: TRBD2; V gene: TRBV6-6; clone size: few; J gene: TRBJ2-7; CDR3 DNA: TGTGCCAGCAGTCCGCTAGCGGGGACTAGTTCCGCCGAGCAGTACTTC; CDR3 protein: CASSPLAGTSSAEQYF
D gene: NA; V gene: TRBV20-1; clone size: NA; J gene: TRBJ2-1; CDR3 DNA: TGCAGTGCTAACAGTTACAATGAGCAGTTCTTC; CDR3 protein: CSANSYNEQFF
D gene: TRBD1; V gene: TRBV25-1; clone size: NA; J gene: TRBJ1-4; CDR3 DNA: TGTGCCAGCAGTTTTCCGGGACAGGGGGTCGAAAAACTGTTTTTT; CDR3 protein: CASSFPGQGVEKLFF
D gene: TRBD1; V gene: TRBV7-7; clone size: NA; J gene: TRBJ2-1; CDR3 DNA: TGTGCCAGCAGCCCGTCACCTGGGGACAGGGGATTCAATGAGCAGTTCTTC; CDR3 protein: CASSPSPGDRGFNEQFF
D gene: NA; V gene: TRBV6-1; clone size: NA; J gene: TRBJ2-3; CDR3 DNA: TGTGCCAGCAGTCCTCGACAGGGGAGGGAAGATACGCAGTATTTT; CDR3 protein: CASSPRQGREDTQYF
D gene: TRBD1; V gene: TRBV14; clone size: NA; J gene: TRBJ1-6; CDR3 DNA: TGTGCCAGCAGCAATACAGGGGCCCCCTCACCCCTCCACTTT; CDR3 protein: CASSNTGAPSPLHF
D gene: TRBD1; V gene: TRBV5-6; clone size: NA; J gene: TRBJ1-2; CDR3 DNA: TGTGCCAGCAGCATGGACAGGGGGTATGGCTACACCTTC; CDR3 protein: CASSMDRGYGYTF
D gene: NA; V gene: TRBV7-9; clone size: NA; J gene: TRBJ1-4; CDR3 DNA: TGTGCCAGCAGCCTTCCAGGTGCAACTAATGAAAAACTGTTTTTT; CDR3 protein: CASSLPGATNEKLFF
D gene: NA; V gene: TRBV6-1; clone size: few; J gene: TRBJ2-7; CDR3 DNA: TGTGCCAGCAGTGAACAGGGAGGCTACGAGCAGTACTTC; CDR3 protein: CASSEQGGYEQYF
D gene: TRBD2; V gene: TRBV5-4; clone size: NA; J gene: TRBJ2-7; CDR3 DNA: TGTGCCAGCAGCACCCGGGGCCTAGCGGACTACGAGCAGTACTTC; CDR3 protein: CASSTRGLADYEQYF
D gene: NA; V gene: TRBV2; clone size: NA; J gene: TRBJ2-7; CDR3 DNA: TGTGCCAGCACCCTCAGCTCCTACGAGCAGTACTTC; CDR3 protein: CASTLSSYEQYF
D gene: NA; V gene: TRBV6-1; clone size: NA; J gene: TRBJ2-7; CDR3 DNA: TGTGCCAGCAGCCTAGGGGGACGGACCTACGAGCAGTACTTC; CDR3 protein: CASSLGGRTYEQYF
D gene: TRBD1; V gene: TRBV6-5; clone size: NA; J gene: TRBJ1-1; CDR3 DNA: TGTGCCAGCACCGAGACAGGGCAGAGTGAAGCTTTCTTT; CDR3 protein: CASTETGQSEAFF
D gene: NA; V gene: TRBV28; clone size: NA; J gene: TRBJ2-1; CDR3 DNA: TGTGCCAGCAGTTTCGGGCAGGGGTTAAGCAATGAGCAGTTCTTC; CDR3 protein: CASSFGQGLSNEQFF
D gene: TRBD2; V gene: TRBV6-1; clone size: NA; J gene: TRBJ2-2; CDR3 DNA: TGTGCCAGCAGACTAGCGGCGTCCGGGGAGCTGTTTTTT; CDR3 protein: CASRLAASGELFF
D gene: NA; V gene: TRBV5-1; clone size: NA; J gene: TRBJ2-7; CDR3 DNA: TGCGCCAGCAGCTTTACAGGGGGGGGTACCTACGAGCAGTACTTC; CDR3 protein: CASSFTGGGTYEQYF
D gene: NA; V gene: TRBV12-5; clone size: NA; J gene: TRBJ1-5; CDR3 DNA: TGTGCTAGTGGTTTGGTATGGAGCCCGATCGGCAATCAGCCCCAGCATTTT; CDR3 protein: CASGLVWSPIGNQPQHF
D gene: NA; V gene: TRBV6-1; clone size: NA; J gene: TRBJ1-3; CDR3 DNA: TGTGCCAGCAGCTTACACCCAAACTCTGGAAACACCATATATTTT; CDR3 protein: CASSLHPNSGNTIYF
D gene: TRBD2; V gene: TRBV4-1; clone size: few; J gene: TRBJ2-1; CDR3 DNA: TGCGCCAGCAGCCGAGCGATACTAGCGGGAGGGGGGAATGAGCAGTTCTTC; CDR3 protein: CASSRAILAGGGNEQFF
D gene: TRBD1; V gene: TRBV11-2; clone size: NA; J gene: TRBJ2-5; CDR3 DNA: TGTGCCAGCAGCGAGGGGGCAGGGGGCGTAGAGACCCAGTACTTC; CDR3 protein: CASSEGAGGVETQYF
D gene: TRBD1; V gene: TRBV15; clone size: NA; J gene: TRBJ2-3; CDR3 DNA: TGTGCCACCAGCAGGGGGACAGACGGTACGCAGTATTTT; CDR3 protein: CATSRGTDGTQYF
D gene: TRBD1; V gene: TRBV7-9; clone size: NA; J gene: TRBJ2-2; CDR3 DNA: TGTGCCAGCAGCCCTCCTTCGGGACAGACCAACACCGGGGAGCTGTTTTTT; CDR3 protein: CASSPPSGQTNTGELFF
D gene: NA; V gene: TRBV30; clone size: NA; J gene: TRBJ1-2; CDR3 DNA: TGTGCCTGGACCCCTATGATCGAGCCAGCGGGCTACACCTTC; CDR3 protein: CAWTPMIEPAGYTF
D gene: NA; V gene: TRBV7-9; clone size: few; J gene: TRBJ2-7; CDR3 DNA: TGTGCCAGCAGCTTACAGGGTACCAACGAGCAGTACTTC; CDR3 protein: CASSLQGTNEQYF
D gene: TRBD2; V gene: TRBV5-1; clone size: once; J gene: TRBJ2-3; CDR3 DNA: TGCGCCAGCAGCTTGGCCCGGTCTAGCGGAATCACAGATACGCAGTATTTT; CDR3 protein: CASSLARSSGITDTQYF
D gene: NA; V gene: TRBV5-4; clone size: NA; J gene: TRBJ2-1; CDR3 DNA: TGTGCCAGCAGGGGAACGACAGACGAGCAGTTCTTC; CDR3 protein: CASRGTTDEQFF
D gene: NA; V gene: TRBV10-1; clone size: NA; J gene: TRBJ2-3; CDR3 DNA: TGCGCCAGCAGTGAGTATGTGGCAACAGATACGCAGTATTTT; CDR3 protein: CASSEYVATDTQYF
D gene: NA; V gene: TRBV13; clone size: NA; J gene: TRBJ2-7; CDR3 DNA: TGTGCCAGCAGCTCCTACCAGGGCTACGAGCAGTACTTC; CDR3 protein: CASSSYQGYEQYF
D gene: TRBD1; V gene: TRBV19; clone size: NA; J gene: TRBJ2-3; CDR3 DNA: TGTGCCAGTAGCTCCAGGGGGCCTAGGACAGATACGCAGTATTTT; CDR3 protein: CASSSRGPRTDTQYF
D gene: NA; V gene: TRBV6-5; clone size: NA; J gene: TRBJ2-7; CDR3 DNA: TGTGCCAGCAGCCCAGACTACGAGCAGTACTTC; CDR3 protein: CASSPDYEQYF
D gene: NA; V gene: TRBV30; clone size: few; J gene: TRBJ1-6; CDR3 DNA: TGTGCCTGCAGTGGCGGGCCGAGCTCCTATAATTCACCCCTCCACTTT; CDR3 protein: CACSGGPSSYNSPLHF
D gene: NA; V gene: TRBV5-1; clone size: once; J gene: TRBJ1-1; CDR3 DNA: TGCGCCAGCAGCTTGCCCAGTCTAGCAGGGGCTTACACTGAAGCTTTCTTT; CDR3 protein: CASSLPSLAGAYTEAFF
D gene: TRBD1; V gene: TRBV6-1; clone size: NA; J gene: TRBJ1-1; CDR3 DNA: TGTGCCAGCAGCCTCATAGAGACAGGGGGCACTGAAGCTTTCTTT; CDR3 protein: CASSLIETGGTEAFF
D gene: NA; V gene: TRBV28; clone size: NA; J gene: TRBJ1-4; CDR3 DNA: TGTGCCAGCAGTTTACTACAGGGTAATGAAAAACTGTTTTTT; CDR3 protein: CASSLLQGNEKLFF
D gene: TRBD1; V gene: TRBV6-5; clone size: NA; J gene: TRBJ2-5; CDR3 DNA: TGTGCCAGCAGCCCCCCGACAGGGCGGGAGACCCAGTACTTC; CDR3 protein: CASSPPTGRETQYF
D gene: TRBD2; V gene: TRBV7-2; clone size: NA; J gene: TRBJ2-5; CDR3 DNA: TGTGCCAGCAGCCTACGCCGGGGGCTAGCGGGGGGGACTCAGGAGACCCAGTACTTC; CDR3 protein: CASSLRRGLAGGTQETQYF
D gene: TRBD2; V gene: TRBV27; clone size: NA; J gene: TRBJ2-5; CDR3 DNA: TGTGCCAGCAGTTTATCCACTAGCGGGGAGACCCAGTACTTC; CDR3 protein: CASSLSTSGETQYF
D gene: TRBD1; V gene: TRBV30; clone size: NA; J gene: TRBJ1-2; CDR3 DNA: TGTGCCTGGAGGGGACAGGGTTGGGCCTATGGCTACACCTTC; CDR3 protein: CAWRGQGWAYGYTF
D gene: NA; V gene: TRBV19; clone size: NA; J gene: TRBJ1-1; CDR3 DNA: TGTGCCAGTAGTATCGGATCTGATGTAGTAGGAGGTCTGAACACTGAAGCTTTCTTT; CDR3 protein: CASSIGSDVVGGLNTEAFF
D gene: TRBD1; V gene: TRBV7-9; clone size: NA; J gene: TRBJ1-1; CDR3 DNA: TGTGCCAGCAGCTCCGTAGACAGGGGGCGTGAAGCTTTCTTT; CDR3 protein: CASSSVDRGREAFF
D gene: TRBD1; V gene: TRBV6-5; clone size: NA; J gene: TRBJ2-1; CDR3 DNA: TGTGCCAGCAGCCTATGGACAGGGCGGGAGCAGTTCTTC; CDR3 protein: CASSLWTGREQFF
D gene: TRBD2; V gene: TRBV9; clone size: NA; J gene: TRBJ2-5; CDR3 DNA: TGTGCCAGCAGCGTGGCTAGCGGGGGGTGGGAGACCCAGTACTTC; CDR3 protein: CASSVASGGWETQYF
D gene: TRBD1; V gene: TRBV6-1; clone size: NA; J gene: TRBJ1-1; CDR3 DNA: TGTGCCACCAAGGGCCGGGACAGGGGCTGGTATTACTTT; CDR3 protein: CATKGRDRGWYYF
D gene: NA; V gene: TRBV14; clone size: NA; J gene: TRBJ2-5; CDR3 DNA: TGTGCCAGCAGCCAATATGGGCAGGGACAAGAGACCCAGTACTTC; CDR3 protein: CASSQYGQGQETQYF
D gene: NA; V gene: TRBV7-2; clone size: NA; J gene: TRBJ2-1; CDR3 DNA: TGTGCCAGCAGCTTAATACCGAGCATATACAATGAGCAGTTCTTC; CDR3 protein: CASSLIPSIYNEQFF
D gene: NA; V gene: TRBV23-1; clone size: NA; J gene: TRBJ1-3; CDR3 DNA: TGCGCCAGCACCTACTCCGGAAGAGGGGGTATAAGCTCTGGAAACACCATATATTTT; CDR3 protein: CASTYSGRGGISSGNTIYF
D gene: TRBD1; V gene: TRBV19; clone size: NA; J gene: TRBJ1-1; CDR3 DNA: TGTGCCAGTAAACCGGGACAGGGGAACACTGAAGCTTTCTTT; CDR3 protein: CASKPGQGNTEAFF
D gene: TRBD1; V gene: TRBV7-2; clone size: NA; J gene: TRBJ2-7; CDR3 DNA: TGTGCCAGCAGCTTAGTTGTGGGACAGGGAGGTACGCAGCAGTACTTC; CDR3 protein: CASSLVVGQGGTQQYF
D gene: NA; V gene: TRBV6-1; clone size: NA; J gene: TRBJ2-7; CDR3 DNA: TGTGCCAGCAGTGAAGGACAAGGGGGAATCTACGAGCAGTACTTC; CDR3 protein: CASSEGQGGIYEQYF
D gene: NA; V gene: TRBV2; clone size: NA; J gene: TRBJ2-4; CDR3 DNA: TGTGCCAGCAGTGACCAGGGTGTAACCAAAAACATTCAGTACTTC; CDR3 protein: CASSDQGVTKNIQYF